The 4 T cell receptor beta chains given below trace back to one sample, sequenced in a study of beta chain features in type 1 diabetes (dated by TCRdb to the late 2010s). Library creation used the immunoSEQ multiplex PCR assay. The entire amount of isolated RNA was reverse transcribed using the High Capacity cDNA Reverse Transcription Kit, so the sequenced TCRB transcripts were expressed ones. TCRdb obtained this table from immuneACCESS and retained in-frame rearrangements with V and J assigned. These tables miss some clones; where compared with another copy, unresolved V genes account for less than half of the shortfall, and the remainder is unexplained. The sample data list around 500,000 clones, and 25% to 35% of these were observed just once. The ten largest clonotypes hold roughly 0.066% of the sample. Material for sequencing was naive CD4+ T cells from blood. This specimen's cell subset or site label, interpreted: true naive CD4+ T cells. The receptor source for this set is a young man in good health.

The chain uses TRBV30 and TRBJ1-5, with no clear D. This CDR3 region has 13 residues. CDR1 and CDR2 from the germline V gene are GTSNPN and SVGIG (reference sequence). Deletions cut 3 bases from V and 8 bases from J, with 14 bases between. The chain's CDR3 is CAWRKRALEPQHF. Written as DNA, the CDR3 is TGTGCCTGGAGAAAGCGGGCTTTGGAGCCCCAGCATTTT. Combining the CDR3 with reference TRBV30 and TRBJ1-5 gives the whole variable domain SQTIHQWPATLVQPVGSPLSLECTVEGTSNPNLYWYRQAAGRGLQLLFYSVGIGQISSEVPQNLSASRPQDRQFILSSKKLLLSDSGFYLCAWRKRALEPQHFGDGTRLSIL.

The rearrangement links TRBV30 to TRBJ2-5; 7 nucleotides match TRBD2. Germline trimming cut 6 bases from V and 11 bases from J; bases unmatched to any gene: 18. From germline, CDR1 is GTSNPN and CDR2 SVGIG (reference sequence). The CDR3 runs 14 residues. CDR3 protein: CACSGEESVREQYF. The DNA for the CDR3 is TGTGCCTGTTCGGGTGAGGAAAGTGTGCGGGAGCAGTACTTC.

Regarding this clone: At the DNA level, this CDR3 is encoded by other sequences in the same sample as well. The chain is built from TRBV2 and TRBJ2-1, with TRBD1 matching 8 bases. The germline V gene has CDR1 SNHLY and CDR2 FYNNEI. The V segment lost 4 bases and the J segment 7 bases; nucleotides outside the gene matches: 3. This CDR3 is 13 amino acids long. CDR3 amino acids: CASSVDRVNEQFF. The CDR3, as DNA: TGTGCCAGCAGTGTGGACAGGGTGAATGAGCAGTTCTTC.

This clone has just a few counts. The chain carries TRBV9 and TRBJ2-1, with 10 nucleotides matching TRBD2. The V and J ends lost 1 base and 15 bases, in that order; junction bases with no gene match: 10. The germline gives CDR1 SGDLS, CDR2 YYNGEE. CDR3 length: 14 residues. The CDR3 spells CASSVREREGRRFF. DNA of the CDR3: TGTGCCAGCAGCGTAAGGGAGCGGGAGGGCCGTCGGTTCTTC.